This TCR beta chain was identified during a study of early T cells in non-severe SARS-CoV-2 infection. Overall study: Chains were not paired, and sequencing was done on bulk RNA from unsorted whole blood.

Unique molecular identifiers were affixed to single, distinct cDNA molecules. TCRdb passed the 5' RACE reads through MiXCR, listing each CDR3 protein once. The table has tens of thousands of distinct CDR3 sequences, around 6.6% seen once; the top ten hold 5.8%. Germline CDR1 reads DFQATT; CDR2 reads SNEGSKA (reference sequence). Trimming stripped 7 bases from V and 1 base from J, with 16 bases between. This CDR3 region has 14 residues. Whole-study findings and limits: Matching against VDJdb likely underestimated virus-specific expansions, favoring anti-spike CD8.

This clonotype was found many times. The antigen remains unidentified. This clonotype was sampled from an adult who was a healthcare worker with PCR-confirmed SARS-CoV-2 infection or an uninfected control (not recorded which). The sample in question was whole blood, obtained at baseline. V usage is TRBV20-1 and J usage is TRBJ1-2; D call uncertain. The CDR3 here is CSVPWVGGNYGYTF. CDR3 bases: TGCAGTGTCCCGTGGGTGGGCGGTAACTATGGCTACACCTTC.